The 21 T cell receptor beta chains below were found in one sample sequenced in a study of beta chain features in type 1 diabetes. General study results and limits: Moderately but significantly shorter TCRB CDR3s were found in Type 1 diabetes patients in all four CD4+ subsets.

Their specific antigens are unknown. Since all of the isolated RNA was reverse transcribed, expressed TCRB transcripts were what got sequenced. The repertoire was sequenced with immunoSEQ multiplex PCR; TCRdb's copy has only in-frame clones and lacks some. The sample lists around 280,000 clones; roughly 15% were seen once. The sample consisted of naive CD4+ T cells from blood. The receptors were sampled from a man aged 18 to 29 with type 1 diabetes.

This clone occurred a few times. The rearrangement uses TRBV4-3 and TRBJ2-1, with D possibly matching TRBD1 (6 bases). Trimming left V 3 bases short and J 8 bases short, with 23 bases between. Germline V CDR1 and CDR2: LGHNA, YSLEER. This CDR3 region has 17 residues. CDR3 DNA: TGCGCCAGCAGCCAGGTTAGCCGGGACAAGGGATGGCATGAGCAGTTCTTC. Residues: CASSQVSRDKGWHEQFF.

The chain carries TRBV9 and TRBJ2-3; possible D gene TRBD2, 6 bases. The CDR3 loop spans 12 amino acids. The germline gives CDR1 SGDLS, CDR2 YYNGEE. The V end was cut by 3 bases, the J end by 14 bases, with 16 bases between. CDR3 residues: CASSAFASGRYF. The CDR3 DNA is TGTGCCAGCAGCGCCTTTGCCTCCGGGAGGTATTTT.

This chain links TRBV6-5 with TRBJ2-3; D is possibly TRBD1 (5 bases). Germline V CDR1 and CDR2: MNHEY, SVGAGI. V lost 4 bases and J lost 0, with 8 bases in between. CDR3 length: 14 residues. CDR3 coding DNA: TGTGCCAGCAGTTCCTGGGGCAGCACAGATACGCAGTATTTT. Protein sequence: CASSSWGSTDTQYF.

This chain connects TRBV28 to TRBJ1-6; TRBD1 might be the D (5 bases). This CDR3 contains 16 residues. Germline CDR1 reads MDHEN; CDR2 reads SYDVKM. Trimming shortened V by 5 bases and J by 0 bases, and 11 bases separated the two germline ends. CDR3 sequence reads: CASSIRVNSYNSPLHF. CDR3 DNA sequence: TGTGCCAGCAGTATCAGGGTGAACTCCTATAATTCACCCCTCCACTTT.

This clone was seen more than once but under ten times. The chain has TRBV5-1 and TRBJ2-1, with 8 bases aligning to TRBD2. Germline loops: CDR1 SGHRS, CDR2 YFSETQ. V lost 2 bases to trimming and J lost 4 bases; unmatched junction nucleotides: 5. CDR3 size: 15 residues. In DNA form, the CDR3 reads TGCGCCAGCAGCTTAAGCGGGGGTGTTTACAATGAGCAGTTCTTC. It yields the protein CASSLSGGVYNEQFF.

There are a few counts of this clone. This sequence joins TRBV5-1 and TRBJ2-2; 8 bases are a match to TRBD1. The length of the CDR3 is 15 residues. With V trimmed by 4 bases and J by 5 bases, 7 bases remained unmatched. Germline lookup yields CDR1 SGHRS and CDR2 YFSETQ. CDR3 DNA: TGCGCCAGCAGCCAAGGACAGGGAAGTACCGGGGAGCTGTTTTTT. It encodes CASSQGQGSTGELFF.

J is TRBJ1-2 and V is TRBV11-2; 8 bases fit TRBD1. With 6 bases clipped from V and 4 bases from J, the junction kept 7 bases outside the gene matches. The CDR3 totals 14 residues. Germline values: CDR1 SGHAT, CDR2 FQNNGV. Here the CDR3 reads CASSRGQGIYGYTF. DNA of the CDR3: TGTGCCAGCAGTCGTGGACAGGGAATCTATGGCTACACCTTC.

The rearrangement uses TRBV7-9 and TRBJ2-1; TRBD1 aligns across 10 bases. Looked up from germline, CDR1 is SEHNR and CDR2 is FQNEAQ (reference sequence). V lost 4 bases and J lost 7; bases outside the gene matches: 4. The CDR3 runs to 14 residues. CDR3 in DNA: TGTGCCAGCAGCTCAAGGACAGGGGGAAATGAGCAGTTCTTC. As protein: CASSSRTGGNEQFF.

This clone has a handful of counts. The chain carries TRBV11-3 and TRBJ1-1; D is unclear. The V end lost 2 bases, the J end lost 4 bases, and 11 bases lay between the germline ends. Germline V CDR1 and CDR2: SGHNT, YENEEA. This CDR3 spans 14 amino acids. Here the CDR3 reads CASSLYRASTEAFF. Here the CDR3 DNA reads TGTGCCAGCAGCTTATACAGAGCCAGCACTGAAGCTTTCTTT.

In DNA, the CDR3 is TGTGCCACCACCGGGACAGGGTCATTCTACGAGCAGTACTTC. Its translation is CATTGTGSFYEQYF. The chain combines TRBV10-3 with TRBJ2-7, with 9 nucleotides matching TRBD1. This CDR3 has 14 amino acids. Germline assignment: CDR1 ENHRY and CDR2 SYGVKD. Trimming at V came to 10 bases and at J to 3 bases, leaving 10 bases not matched to a gene.

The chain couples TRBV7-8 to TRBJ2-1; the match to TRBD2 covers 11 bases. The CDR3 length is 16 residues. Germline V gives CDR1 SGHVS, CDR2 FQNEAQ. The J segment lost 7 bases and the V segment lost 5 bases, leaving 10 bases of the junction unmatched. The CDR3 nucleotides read TGTGCCAGCAGCCCAAGAAGGGGGACTAGCGGTAATGAGCAGTTCTTC. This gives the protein CASSPRRGTSGNEQFF.

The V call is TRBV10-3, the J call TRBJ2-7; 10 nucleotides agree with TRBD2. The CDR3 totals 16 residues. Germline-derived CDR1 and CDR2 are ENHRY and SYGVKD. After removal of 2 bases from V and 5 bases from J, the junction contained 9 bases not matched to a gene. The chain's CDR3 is CAISEIPSGSRHEQYF. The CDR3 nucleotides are TGTGCCATCAGTGAGATACCTAGCGGGAGTCGCCACGAGCAGTACTTC.

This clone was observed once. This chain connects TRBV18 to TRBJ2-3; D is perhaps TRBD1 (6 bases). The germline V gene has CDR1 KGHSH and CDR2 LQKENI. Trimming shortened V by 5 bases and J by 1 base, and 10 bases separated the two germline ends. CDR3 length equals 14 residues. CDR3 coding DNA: TGTGCCAGCTCAACCAGGACAGGCACAGATACGCAGTATTTT. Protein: CASSTRTGTDTQYF. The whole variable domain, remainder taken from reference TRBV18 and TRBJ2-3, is NAGVMQNPRHLVRRRGQEARLRCSPMKGHSHVYWYRQLPEEGLKFMVYLQKENIIDESGMPKERFSAEFPKEGPSILRIQQVVRGDSAAYFCASSTRTGTDTQYFGPGTRLTVL.

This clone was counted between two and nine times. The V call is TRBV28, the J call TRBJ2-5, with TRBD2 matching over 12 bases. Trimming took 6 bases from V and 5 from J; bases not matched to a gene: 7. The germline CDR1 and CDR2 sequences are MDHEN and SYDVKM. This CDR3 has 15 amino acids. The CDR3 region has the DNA TGTGCCAGCAGGGGAGGACTAGCGGGGAGGGAGACCCAGTACTTC. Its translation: CASRGGLAGRETQYF.

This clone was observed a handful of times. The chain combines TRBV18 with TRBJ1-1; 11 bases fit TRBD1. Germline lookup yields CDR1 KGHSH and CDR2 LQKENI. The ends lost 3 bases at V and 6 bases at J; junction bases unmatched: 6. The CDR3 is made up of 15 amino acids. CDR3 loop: CASSPIPGQGAEAFF. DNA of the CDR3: TGTGCCAGCTCACCCATTCCGGGACAGGGGGCTGAAGCTTTCTTT.

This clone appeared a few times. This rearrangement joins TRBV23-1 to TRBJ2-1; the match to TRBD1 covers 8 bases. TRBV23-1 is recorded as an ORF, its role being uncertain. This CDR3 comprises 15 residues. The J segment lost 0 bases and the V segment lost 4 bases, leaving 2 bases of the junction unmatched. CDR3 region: CASSPGTGSYNEQFF. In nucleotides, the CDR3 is TGCGCCAGCAGTCCCGGGACAGGCTCCTACAATGAGCAGTTCTTC.

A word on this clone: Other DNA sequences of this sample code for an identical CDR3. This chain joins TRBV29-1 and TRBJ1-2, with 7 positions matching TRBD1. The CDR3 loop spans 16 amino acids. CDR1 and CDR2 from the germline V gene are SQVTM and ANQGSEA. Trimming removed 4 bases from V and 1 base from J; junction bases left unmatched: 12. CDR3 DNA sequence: TGCAGCGTTGCCCTAAGGACAGGCCCCATTAACTATGGCTACACCTTC. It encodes CSVALRTGPINYGYTF.

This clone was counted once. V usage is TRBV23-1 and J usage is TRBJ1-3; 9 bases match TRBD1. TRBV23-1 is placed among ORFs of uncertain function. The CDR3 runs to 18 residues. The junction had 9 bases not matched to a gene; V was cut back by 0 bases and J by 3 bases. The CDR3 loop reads CASSQSAPDRGGGNTIYF. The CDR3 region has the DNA TGCGCCAGCAGTCAATCGGCTCCGGACAGGGGAGGTGGAAACACCATATATTTT.

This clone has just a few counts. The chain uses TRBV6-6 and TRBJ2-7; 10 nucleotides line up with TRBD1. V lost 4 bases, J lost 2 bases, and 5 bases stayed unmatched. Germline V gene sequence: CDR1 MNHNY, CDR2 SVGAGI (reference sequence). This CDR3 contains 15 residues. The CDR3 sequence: CASSWGTGVTYEQYF. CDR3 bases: TGTGCCAGCAGTTGGGGGACAGGGGTTACCTACGAGCAGTACTTC.

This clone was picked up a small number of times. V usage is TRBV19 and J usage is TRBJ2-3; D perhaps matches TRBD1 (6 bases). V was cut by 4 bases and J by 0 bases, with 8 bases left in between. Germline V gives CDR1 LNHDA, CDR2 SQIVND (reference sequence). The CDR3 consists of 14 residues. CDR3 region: CASSNRASTDTQYF. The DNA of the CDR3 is TGTGCCAGTAGTAACAGGGCTAGCACAGATACGCAGTATTTT.

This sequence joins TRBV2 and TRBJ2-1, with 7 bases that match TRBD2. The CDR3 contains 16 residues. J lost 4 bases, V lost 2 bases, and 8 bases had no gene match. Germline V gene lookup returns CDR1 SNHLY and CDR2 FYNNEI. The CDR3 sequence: CASSELLAAIYNEQFF. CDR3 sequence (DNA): TGTGCCAGCAGTGAACTTCTAGCGGCGATATACAATGAGCAGTTCTTC.